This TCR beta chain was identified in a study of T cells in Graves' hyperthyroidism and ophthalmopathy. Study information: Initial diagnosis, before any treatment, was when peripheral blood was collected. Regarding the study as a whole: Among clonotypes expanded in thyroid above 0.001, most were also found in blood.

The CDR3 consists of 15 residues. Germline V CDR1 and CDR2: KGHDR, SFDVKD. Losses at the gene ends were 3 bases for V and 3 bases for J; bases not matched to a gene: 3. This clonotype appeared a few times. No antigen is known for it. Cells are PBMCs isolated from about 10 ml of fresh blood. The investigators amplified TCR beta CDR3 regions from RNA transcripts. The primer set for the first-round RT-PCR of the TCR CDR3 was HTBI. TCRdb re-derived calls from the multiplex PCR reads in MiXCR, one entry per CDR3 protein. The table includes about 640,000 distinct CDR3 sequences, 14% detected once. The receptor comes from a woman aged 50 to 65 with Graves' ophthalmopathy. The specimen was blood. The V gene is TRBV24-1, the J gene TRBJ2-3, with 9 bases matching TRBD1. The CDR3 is CATSDPTGGTDTQYF. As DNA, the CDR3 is TGTGCCACCAGTGATCCGACAGGGGGGACAGATACGCAGTATTTT.